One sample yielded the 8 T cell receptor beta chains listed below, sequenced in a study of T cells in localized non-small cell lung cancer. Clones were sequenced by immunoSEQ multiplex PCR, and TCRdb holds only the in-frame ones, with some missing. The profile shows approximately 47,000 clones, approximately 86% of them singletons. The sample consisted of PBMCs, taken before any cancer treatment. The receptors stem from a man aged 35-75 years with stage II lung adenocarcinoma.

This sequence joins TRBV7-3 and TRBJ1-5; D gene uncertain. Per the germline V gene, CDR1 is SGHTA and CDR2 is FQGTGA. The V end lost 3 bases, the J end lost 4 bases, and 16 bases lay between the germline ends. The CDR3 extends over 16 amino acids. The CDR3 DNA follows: TGTGCCAGCAGCTTTGCCGCTGAGGATCATAATCAGCCCCAGCATTTT. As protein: CASSFAAEDHNQPQHF.

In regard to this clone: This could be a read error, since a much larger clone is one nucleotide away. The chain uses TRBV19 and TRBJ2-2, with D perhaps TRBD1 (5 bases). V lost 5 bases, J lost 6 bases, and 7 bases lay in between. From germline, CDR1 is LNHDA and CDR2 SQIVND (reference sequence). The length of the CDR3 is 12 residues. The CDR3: CASSVRAGELFF. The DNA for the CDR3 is TGTGCCAGTAGTGTCAGGGCCGGGGAGCTGTTTTTT.

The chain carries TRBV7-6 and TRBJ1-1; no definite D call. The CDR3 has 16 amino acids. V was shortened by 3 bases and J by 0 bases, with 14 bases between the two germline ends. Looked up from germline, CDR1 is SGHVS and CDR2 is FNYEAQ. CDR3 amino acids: CASSLELGSMNTEAFF. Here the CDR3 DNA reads TGTGCCAGCAGCTTGGAGTTGGGGAGTATGAACACTGAAGCTTTCTTT.

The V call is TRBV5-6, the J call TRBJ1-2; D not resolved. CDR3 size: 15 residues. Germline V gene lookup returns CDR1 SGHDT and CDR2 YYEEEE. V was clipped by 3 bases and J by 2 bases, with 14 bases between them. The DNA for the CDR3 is TGTGCCAGCAGCTCCCCAAGAGAAGTGAACTATGGCTACACCTTC. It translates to CASSSPREVNYGYTF.

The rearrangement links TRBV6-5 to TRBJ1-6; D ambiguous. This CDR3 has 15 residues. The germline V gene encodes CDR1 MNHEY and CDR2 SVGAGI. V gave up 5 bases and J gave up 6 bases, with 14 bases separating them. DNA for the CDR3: TGTGCCAGCAGTGGAGTTGGAGGGCGTAATTCACCCCTCCACTTT. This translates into CASSGVGGRNSPLHF.

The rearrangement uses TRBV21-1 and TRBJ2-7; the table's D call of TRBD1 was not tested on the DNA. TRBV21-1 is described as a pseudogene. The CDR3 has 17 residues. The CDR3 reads CASSDHPPRQGMNEQYF. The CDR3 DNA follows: TGTGCCAGCTCCGACCACCCCCCCCGACAGGGTATGAACGAGCAGTACTTC.

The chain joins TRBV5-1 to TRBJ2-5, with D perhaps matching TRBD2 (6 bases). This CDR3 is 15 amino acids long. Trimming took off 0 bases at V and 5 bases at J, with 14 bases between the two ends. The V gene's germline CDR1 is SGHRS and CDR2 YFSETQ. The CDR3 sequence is CASSLELGTQETQYF. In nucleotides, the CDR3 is TGCGCCAGCAGCTTGGAACTCGGGACTCAGGAGACCCAGTACTTC. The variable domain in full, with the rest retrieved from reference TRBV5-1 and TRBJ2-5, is KAGVTQTPRYLIKTRGQQVTLSCSPISGHRSVSWYQQTPGQGLQFLFEYFSETQRNKGNFPGRFSGRQFSNSRSEMNVSTLELGDSALYLCASSLELGTQETQYFGPGTRLLVL.

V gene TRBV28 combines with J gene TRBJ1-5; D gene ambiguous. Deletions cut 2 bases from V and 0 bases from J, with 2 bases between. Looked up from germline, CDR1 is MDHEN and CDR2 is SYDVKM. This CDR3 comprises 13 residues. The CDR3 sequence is CASSLDSNQPQHF. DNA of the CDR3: TGTGCCAGCAGTTTAGATAGCAATCAGCCCCAGCATTTT.